The clone carrying this TCR beta chain was observed a few times. RNA transcripts gave rise to amplified TCR beta CDR3 regions. RT-PCR in the first round (using the HTBI primer set) targeted the TCR CDR3. TCRdb fed the multiplex PCR reads into MiXCR, producing one record per CDR3 protein. Of about 270,000 distinct CDR3 sequences in the sample, over 20% were seen once. This entry comes from a study of T cells in Graves' hyperthyroidism and ophthalmopathy. Germline CDR1 and CDR2: SQVTM and ANQGSEA. The CDR3 runs 13 residues. With 7 bases removed from V and 1 base from J, the gap between germline ends came to 13 bases.

This receptor was identified in a young man with Graves' ophthalmopathy. This chain links TRBV29-1 with TRBJ2-5; a possible D gene is TRBD1 (6 bases). The sample taken for sequencing was blood. CDR3 residues: CSGTDSLQETQYF. The CDR3 DNA is TGCAGCGGAACGGACAGCCTCCAAGAGACCCAGTACTTC.